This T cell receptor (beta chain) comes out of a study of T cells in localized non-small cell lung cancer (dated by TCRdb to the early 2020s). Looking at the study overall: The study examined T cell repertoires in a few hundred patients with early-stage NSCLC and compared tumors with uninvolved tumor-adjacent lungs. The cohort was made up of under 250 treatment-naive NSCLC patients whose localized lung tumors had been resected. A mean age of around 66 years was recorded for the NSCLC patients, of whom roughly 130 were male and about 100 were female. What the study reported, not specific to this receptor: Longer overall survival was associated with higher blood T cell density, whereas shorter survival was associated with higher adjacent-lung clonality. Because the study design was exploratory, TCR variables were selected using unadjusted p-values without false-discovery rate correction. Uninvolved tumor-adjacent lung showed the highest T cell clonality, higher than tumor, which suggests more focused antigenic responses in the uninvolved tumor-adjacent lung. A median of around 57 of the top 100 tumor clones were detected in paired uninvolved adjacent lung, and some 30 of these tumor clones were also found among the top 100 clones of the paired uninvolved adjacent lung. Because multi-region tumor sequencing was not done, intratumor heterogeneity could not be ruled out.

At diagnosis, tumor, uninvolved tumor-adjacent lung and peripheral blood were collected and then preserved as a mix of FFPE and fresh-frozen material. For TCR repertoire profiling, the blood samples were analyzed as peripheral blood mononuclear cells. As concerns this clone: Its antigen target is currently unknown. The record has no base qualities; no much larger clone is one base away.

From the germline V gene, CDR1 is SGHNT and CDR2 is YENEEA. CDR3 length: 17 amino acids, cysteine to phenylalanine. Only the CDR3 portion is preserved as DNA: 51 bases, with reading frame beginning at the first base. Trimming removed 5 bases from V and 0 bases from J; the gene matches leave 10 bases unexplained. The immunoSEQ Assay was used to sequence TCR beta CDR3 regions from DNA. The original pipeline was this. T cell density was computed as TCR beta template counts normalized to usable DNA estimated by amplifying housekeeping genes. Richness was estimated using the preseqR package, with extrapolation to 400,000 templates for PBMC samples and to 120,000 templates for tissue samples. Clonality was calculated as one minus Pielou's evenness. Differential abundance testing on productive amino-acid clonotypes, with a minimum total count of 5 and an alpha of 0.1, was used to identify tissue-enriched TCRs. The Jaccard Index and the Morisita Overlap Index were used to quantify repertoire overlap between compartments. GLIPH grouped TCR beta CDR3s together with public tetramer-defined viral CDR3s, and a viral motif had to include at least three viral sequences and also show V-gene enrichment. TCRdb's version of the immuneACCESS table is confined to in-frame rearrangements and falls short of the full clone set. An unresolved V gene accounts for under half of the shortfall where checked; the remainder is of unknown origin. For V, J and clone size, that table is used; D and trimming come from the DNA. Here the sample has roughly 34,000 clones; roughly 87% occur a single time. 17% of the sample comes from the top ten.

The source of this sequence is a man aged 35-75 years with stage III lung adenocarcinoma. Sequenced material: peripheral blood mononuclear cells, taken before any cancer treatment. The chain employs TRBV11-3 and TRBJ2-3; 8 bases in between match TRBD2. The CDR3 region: CASSPRLLAESTDTQYF. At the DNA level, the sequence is TGTGCCAGCAGCCCTCGTCTACTAGCGGAAAGCACAGATACGCAGTATTTT.